These 6 T cell receptor beta chains originate from one sample sequenced in a study of graft-versus-host responses after intestinal transplantation. Produced via immunoSEQ multiplex PCR; TCRdb's table is partial and in-frame only. The sample has 50,000 to 55,000 clones; roughly 90% are singletons. No antigen has been identified for these receptors. Sequenced material: unstimulated CD4+ T cells sorted from spleen or lymph node cells, taken before transplant. The receptors were gathered from a human donor who was the organ donor for an intestinal transplant.

This chain joins TRBV28 and TRBJ2-7; weak D call: TRBD1 (6 bases). The CDR3 sequence is 16 residues long. Trimming took 4 bases from V and 0 from J, leaving 16 bases between them. Germline V gives CDR1 MDHEN, CDR2 SYDVKM. The CDR3 sequence: CASSSFRDKLSYEQYF. CDR3 DNA sequence: TGTGCCAGCAGTTCCTTCCGGGACAAACTCTCCTACGAGCAGTACTTC. The variable domain in full, completed from reference TRBV28 and TRBJ2-7, reads DVKVTQSSRYLVKRTGEKVFLECVQDMDHENMFWYRQDPGLGLRLIYFSYDVKMKEKGDIPEGYSVSREKKERFSLILESASTNQTSMYLCASSSFRDKLSYEQYFGPGTRLTVT.

The chain couples TRBV4-1 to TRBJ2-1, with D perhaps matching TRBD1 (6 bases). V was trimmed by 4 bases and J by 0 bases, leaving 19 bases between them. The CDR3 has 18 amino acids. Germline V gene data show CDR1 as MGHRA and CDR2 as YSYEKL. The CDR3 reads CASSPRTVTPPSYNEQFF. CDR3 DNA: TGCGCCAGCAGCCCAAGGACAGTAACCCCCCCCTCCTACAATGAGCAGTTCTTC.

The V call is TRBV28, the J call TRBJ2-3, with 9 nucleotides matching TRBD1. The CDR3 consists of 16 residues. V lost 6 bases and J lost 4; bases outside the gene matches: 11. CDR1 and CDR2 (germline): MDHEN, SYDVKM. The CDR3 region has the DNA TGTGCCAGCAGACGCGTAACAGGGGGCGTCGCAGATACGCAGTATTTT. It specifies CASRRVTGGVADTQYF.

On this clone: Additional DNA sequences in this sample encode the identical CDR3. This chain uses TRBV5-1 with TRBJ2-3; perhaps TRBD1 as D (6 bases). In germline, CDR1 is SGHRS, CDR2 YFSETQ. This CDR3 spans 14 amino acids. V shed 0 bases and J shed 2 bases, with 7 bases lying between them. CDR3 in amino acids: CASSLGGPTDTQYF. CDR3 in DNA: TGCGCCAGCAGCTTGGGGGGGCCCACAGATACGCAGTATTTT.

This chain links TRBV19 with TRBJ2-1; no reliable D call. The CDR3 sequence is 11 residues long. The germline V and J ends were trimmed by 5 bases and 8 bases, with 7 bases remaining between them. Looked up from germline, CDR1 is LNHDA and CDR2 is SQIVND (reference sequence). As DNA, the CDR3 is TGTGCCAGTAGTCTACTGGATGAGCAGTTCTTC. It encodes CASSLLDEQFF.

The chain links TRBV28 to TRBJ2-1, with 7 bases aligning to TRBD2. Germline V gene sequence: CDR1 MDHEN, CDR2 SYDVKM. V lost 9 bases to trimming and J lost 5 bases; unmatched junction nucleotides: 25. CDR3 length: 19 amino acids. CDR3 DNA sequence: TGTGCCAGTTCGGGGAGGGGAACTTTCCTAGCGGCCAAACACAATGAGCAGTTCTTC. Translated: CASSGRGTFLAAKHNEQFF.